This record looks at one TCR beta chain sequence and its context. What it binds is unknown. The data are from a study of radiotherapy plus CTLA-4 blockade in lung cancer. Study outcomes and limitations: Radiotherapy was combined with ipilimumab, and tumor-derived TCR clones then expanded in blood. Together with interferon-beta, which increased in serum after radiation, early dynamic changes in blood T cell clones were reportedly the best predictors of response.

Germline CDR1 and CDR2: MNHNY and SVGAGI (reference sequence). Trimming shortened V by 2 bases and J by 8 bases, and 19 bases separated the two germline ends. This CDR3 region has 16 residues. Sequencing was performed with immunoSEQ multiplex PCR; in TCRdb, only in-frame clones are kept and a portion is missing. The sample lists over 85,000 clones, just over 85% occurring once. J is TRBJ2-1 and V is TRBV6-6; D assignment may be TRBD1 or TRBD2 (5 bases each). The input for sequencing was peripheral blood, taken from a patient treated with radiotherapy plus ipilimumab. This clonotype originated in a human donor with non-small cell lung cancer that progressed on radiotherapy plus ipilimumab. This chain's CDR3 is CASSYEGTLIFYEQFF. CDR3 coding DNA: TGTGCCAGCAGTTACGAAGGGACCTTGATCTTCTATGAGCAGTTCTTC.